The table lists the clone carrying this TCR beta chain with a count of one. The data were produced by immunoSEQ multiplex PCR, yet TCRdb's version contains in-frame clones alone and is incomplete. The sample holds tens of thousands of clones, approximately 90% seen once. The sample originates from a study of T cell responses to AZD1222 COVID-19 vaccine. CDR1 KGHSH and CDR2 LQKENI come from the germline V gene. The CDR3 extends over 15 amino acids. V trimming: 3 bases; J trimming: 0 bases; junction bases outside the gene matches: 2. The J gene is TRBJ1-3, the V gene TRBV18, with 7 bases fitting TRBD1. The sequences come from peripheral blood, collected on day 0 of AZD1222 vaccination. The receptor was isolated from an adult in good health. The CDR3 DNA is TGTGCCAGCTCACCCGGACAGGTCTCTGGAAACACCATATATTTT. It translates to CASSPGQVSGNTIYF.